The present T cell receptor beta chain was sequenced within a study of T cell responses to AZD1222 COVID-19 vaccine. Overall study context: Timing groups of about 4 and about 12 weeks for second doses were pooled.

Study results and limitations: With two AZD1222 doses given, Spike-specific TCR breadth and depth both rose.

The CDR3 is 13 residues long. Trimming stripped 3 bases from V and 4 bases from J, with 9 bases between. Profiling relied on immunoSEQ multiplex PCR, and the TCRdb table lists in-frame clones only, not all of them. Of approximately 170,000 clones listed, 75% to 95% are singletons. As concerns this clone: The target antigen is unknown.

V gene TRBV12-3 or TRBV12-4 combines with J gene TRBJ1-2; D remains unclear. This receptor was taken from an adult in good health. The specimen was peripheral blood, collected on day 0 of AZD1222 vaccination. The CDR3 bases are TGTGCCAGCAGTTTGGGCGGCCCCTATGGCTACACCTTC. Encoded protein: CASSLGGPYGYTF.